This T cell receptor beta chain emerged from a study of blood T cell repertoires in COVID-19. On the study more broadly: Nucleic acid was either cDNA or gDNA, and it came from T cells, B-cell-depleted T cells, or PBMCs.

CDR1 and CDR2 (germline): SGHDT, YYEEEE. The V gene end was trimmed by 2 bases and the J gene end by 6 bases; junction bases not matched to a gene: 7. This CDR3 region has 14 residues. As processed by the authors: Counts of nucleated cells, estimated from reference gene primer amplification, were obtained. Clones were read by immunoSEQ multiplex PCR, and TCRdb kept only the in-frame ones, dropping some. V, J and clone size are taken as reported in that table, and D and trimming were inferred from the DNA itself. The table includes some 330,000 clones, approximately 88% detected once. For recovered donors of Cohort 3, there were two negative PCRs, clearance, or symptom resolution.

This sequence originates from a man aged 25 to 40 who had recovered from COVID-19. The chain combines TRBV5-6 with TRBJ2-7; 8 positions agree with TRBD1. Sequencing input: PBMCs or T cells enriched from blood (not recorded which). The CDR3: CASSFGQGAIEQYF. As DNA, the CDR3 is TGTGCCAGCAGCTTCGGGCAGGGGGCGATCGAGCAGTACTTC.